Listed below are T cell receptor beta chains from one sample, sequenced in a study of CD4 T cells in relation to SARS-CoV-2 and coronaviruses. Generated by immunoSEQ multiplex PCR, the TCRdb table keeps only in-frame clones and is missing some. The table lists tens of thousands of clones, roughly 85% of them singletons. Sequencing was carried out using memory CD4+ T cells from PBMCs. These receptors were taken from a human donor in good health. The CDR3 runs from the conserved cysteine through the conserved F or W. The order of the fields is D gene, V gene, CDR3 protein. A D gene is named only where the DNA matches it firmly.

. TRBV5-1 CASGRGSSYNEQFF
TRBD2 TRBV28 CASSLAGGGMNEQFF
TRBD2 TRBV3-1/TRBV3-2 CATSVRAGVGNEQFF
TRBD1 TRBV19 CASSIERTGRLAKNIQYF
. TRBV2 CASSEPGNQQEFF
. TRBV19 CASMKPGARRDTEAFF
TRBD1 TRBV5-5 CASRQGGAGEKLFF
. TRBV19 CASSIRTQQYF
. TRBV7-3 CASSLVRSSYNEQFF
. TRBV19 CASSIDPPGLSGANVLTF
. TRBV3-1/TRBV3-2 CASSRRANQIGGNTIYF
TRBD2 TRBV18 CASSTGTSVGTDTQYF
. TRBV25-1 CASSTGFSRGYTF
TRBD1 TRBV5-4 CASSLGTASETQYF